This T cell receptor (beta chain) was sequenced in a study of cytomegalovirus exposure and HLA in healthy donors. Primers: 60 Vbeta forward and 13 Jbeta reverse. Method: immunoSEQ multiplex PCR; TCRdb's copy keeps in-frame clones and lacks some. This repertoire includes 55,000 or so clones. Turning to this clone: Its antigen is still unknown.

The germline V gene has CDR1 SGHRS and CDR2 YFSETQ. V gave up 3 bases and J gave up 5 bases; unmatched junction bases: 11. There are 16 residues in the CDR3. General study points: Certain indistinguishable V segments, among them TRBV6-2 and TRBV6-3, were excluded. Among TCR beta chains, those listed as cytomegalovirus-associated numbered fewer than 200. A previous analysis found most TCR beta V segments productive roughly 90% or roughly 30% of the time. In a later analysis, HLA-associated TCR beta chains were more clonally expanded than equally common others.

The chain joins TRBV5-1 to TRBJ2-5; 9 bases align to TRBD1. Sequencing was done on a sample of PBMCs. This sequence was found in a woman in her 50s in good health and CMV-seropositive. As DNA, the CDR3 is TGCGCCAGCAGCTGGGGGACAGGGACCATGGGGGAGACCCAGTACTTC. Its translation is CASSWGTGTMGETQYF.